This T cell receptor (beta chain) came from a study of regulatory T cells in long-lasting Graves disease. HTBI primers from iRepertoire and Arm-PCR of CDR3 regions yielded the TCR beta libraries. A single record per CDR3 protein comes from TCRdb applying MiXCR to the multiplex PCR reads. The data show a few hundred thousand distinct CDR3 sequences, with 12% seen just once and approximately 20% held by the top ten. The CDR3 runs 14 residues. Germline CDR1 is LGHDT and CDR2 is YNNKEL (reference sequence). With 3 bases removed from V and 5 bases from J, the gap between germline ends came to 10 bases. Time point here: newly diagnosed GD, antithyroid drugs for less than 3 months. With RNA extracted from PBMCs as input, the TCR library was made. Points from the study as a whole: Owing to a sample size that was small, accuracy may have been reduced. The study found TRBV28, TRBJ1-2 and TRBJ2-5 favored in persistent disease.

This clonotype was counted ten times or more. Its antigen is undetermined. This same sample was also part of a study on T cells in Graves' hyperthyroidism and ophthalmopathy.

The receptor comes from a woman younger than 30 with Graves disease. This chain links TRBV3-1 with TRBJ1-4; D is possibly TRBD1 (6 bases). Sequencing used peripheral blood mononuclear cells (PBMCs), obtained at new diagnosis, from a patient treated with antithyroid drugs. The CDR3 sequence: CASSQRTVNEKLFF. The CDR3 region has the DNA TGTGCCAGCAGCCAGAGGACAGTCAATGAAAAACTGTTTTTT.